This T cell receptor (beta chain) is drawn from a study of T cell responses to AZD1222 COVID-19 vaccine. Overall study results and limits: Vaccination with two AZD1222 doses was followed by a rise in Spike-specific TCR breadth and depth. Among the donors, most were white British and more were female, and clonal diversity was possibly underestimated. In all cases, repertoires were sampled only after the peak T cell response. CD4 TCRs linked to vaccination spanned spike, dominating at 160-218 and 743-854.

Note on this clone: Its specificity is not known.

Generated by immunoSEQ multiplex PCR, the TCRdb table keeps only in-frame clones and is missing some. Of 200,000 to 250,000 clones listed, under 95% are singletons. The clonotype originates from an adult in good health. Here the sequenced sample was peripheral blood, taken on day 0 of MenACWY control vaccination.

Written as DNA, the CDR3 is TGCGCCAGCAGCTTGCGTCGGGACACCTCTGGAAACACCATATATTTT. Its translation: CASSLRRDTSGNTIYF. The chain combines TRBV5-1 with TRBJ1-3, with D maybe TRBD1 (6 bases). The CDR3 runs 16 residues. Germline V CDR1 and CDR2: SGHRS, YFSETQ. Trimming removed 1 base from V and 0 bases from J, with 11 bases in between.